Listed here are 7 T cell receptor beta chains from one sample, sequenced in a study of T-cell reconstitution after alpha-beta-depleted transplantation in children. For TCRbeta, the library was prepared with unique molecular identifiers. MiXCR was run by TCRdb on the PCR reads, yielding one entry per CDR3 protein. The sample includes 70,000 to 95,000 distinct CDR3 sequences, 10% to 15% of them seen just once. Sample: PBMCs from the stem cell graft donor, taken from the stem cell graft. These TCRs come from a human donor who donated a stem cell graft to a child with inherited bone marrow failure.

This clonotype has ten or more counts. This chain links TRBV20-1 with TRBJ1-6; D uncertain. The V end lost 3 bases, the J end lost 3 bases, and 9 bases lay between the germline ends. Germline assignment: CDR1 DFQATT and CDR2 SNEGSKA (reference sequence). There are 14 residues in the CDR3. Here the CDR3 reads CSASKAVYNSPLHF. The DNA of the CDR3 is TGCAGTGCTAGTAAGGCAGTCTATAATTCACCCCTCCACTTT.

The CDR3 bases are TGTGCCAGCACCACGGGGGCGGGGCGCGCCTACGAGCAGTACTTC. It translates to CASTTGAGRAYEQYF. The chain couples TRBV6-1 to TRBJ2-7; the D gene could be TRBD1 or TRBD2 (6 bases each). This CDR3 contains 15 residues. Germline CDR1 and CDR2: MNHNS and SASEGT. The V end was cut by 7 bases, the J end by 2 bases, with 18 bases between.

This clonotype was seen many times. This sequence joins TRBV20-1 and TRBJ2-7; D is unclear. Germline loops: CDR1 DFQATT, CDR2 SNEGSKA (reference sequence). The CDR3 is made up of 13 amino acids. Trimming shortened V by 6 bases and J by 0 bases, and 12 bases separated the two germline ends. CDR3 loop: CSAEVVGSYEQYF. In nucleotides, the CDR3 is TGCAGTGCCGAGGTAGTGGGCTCCTACGAGCAGTACTTC.

The table lists this clonotype with many counts. J is TRBJ2-1 and V is TRBV9, with 8 bases matching TRBD1. The trim removed 3 bases at V and 3 bases at J, leaving 5 bases unmatched. Germline lookup yields CDR1 SGDLS and CDR2 YYNGEE. The CDR3 has 15 amino acids. The CDR3 is CASSALQGVYNEQFF. The CDR3 nucleotides are TGTGCCAGCAGCGCGTTACAGGGGGTCTACAATGAGCAGTTCTTC.

This clonotype was observed a few times. The rearrangement links TRBV7-9 to TRBJ2-1, with 8 nucleotides matching TRBD2. J lost 9 bases, V lost 5 bases, and 6 bases had no gene match. Per germline, CDR1 SEHNR and CDR2 FQNEAQ (reference sequence). The CDR3 is 13 amino acids. CDR3 coding DNA: TGTGCCAGCAGCGCTACTAGCGGTAGTGAGCAGTTCTTC. This codes for CASSATSGSEQFF. Filled out from reference TRBV7-9 and TRBJ2-1, the complete variable domain reads DTGVSQNPRHKITKRGQNVTFRCDPISEHNRLYWYRQTLGQGPEFLTYFQNEAQLEKSRLLSDRFSAERPKGSFSTLEIQRTEQGDSAMYLCASSATSGSEQFFGPGTRLTVL.

This clonotype has ten or more counts. J is TRBJ2-7 and V is TRBV20-1; D uncertain. In germline, CDR1 is DFQATT, CDR2 SNEGSKA (reference sequence). The V end was cut by 0 bases, the J end by 0 bases, with 3 bases between. The CDR3 covers 12 residues. The CDR3 spells CSAREGSYEQYF. The CDR3 DNA is TGCAGTGCTAGAGAGGGCTCCTACGAGCAGTACTTC.

This clonotype came up many times. J is TRBJ2-1 and V is TRBV5-1; TRBD2 matches at 11 bases. Germline V gene sequence: CDR1 SGHRS, CDR2 YFSETQ. CDR3 length: 14 amino acids. Germline trimming cut 2 bases from V and 6 bases from J; bases unmatched to any gene: 1. CDR3 DNA: TGCGCCAGCAGCTTTACTAGCGGGAGCAATGAGCAGTTCTTC. Protein: CASSFTSGSNEQFF.